This TCR beta chain derives from a study of response to subunit inactivated influenza vaccine. Overall study findings and caveats: Seasonal influenza vaccination, on each occasion, was suggested by the authors to recruit few new T cells.

This clonotype was counted a few times. Antigen: not known. TCRdb analysed the RT-PCR reads with MiXCR anew, one entry per CDR3 protein. Here the sample spans a few hundred thousand distinct CDR3 sequences, approximately 10% being singletons. Material: PBMCs from blood, obtained roughly 46 days after vaccination. This sequence was found in a man aged 50-60 years who received an inactivated influenza vaccine.

CDR3 nucleotides: TGTGCCAGCAGACGGGGACTAGCGGGAGCAGATACGCAGTATTTT. This codes for CASRRGLAGADTQYF. The chain links TRBV7-3 to TRBJ2-3; 14 nucleotides line up with TRBD2. CDR1 SGHTA and CDR2 FQGTGA come from the germline V gene. The CDR3 is 15 amino acids. V lost 6 bases and J lost 4; bases outside the gene matches: 3. Combining the CDR3 with reference TRBV7-3 and TRBJ2-3 gives the whole variable domain GAGVSQTPSNKVTEKGKYVELRCDPISGHTALYWYRQSLGQGPEFLIYFQGTGAADDSGLPNDRFFAVRPEGSVSTLKIQRTERGDSAVYLCASRRGLAGADTQYFGPGTRLTVL.